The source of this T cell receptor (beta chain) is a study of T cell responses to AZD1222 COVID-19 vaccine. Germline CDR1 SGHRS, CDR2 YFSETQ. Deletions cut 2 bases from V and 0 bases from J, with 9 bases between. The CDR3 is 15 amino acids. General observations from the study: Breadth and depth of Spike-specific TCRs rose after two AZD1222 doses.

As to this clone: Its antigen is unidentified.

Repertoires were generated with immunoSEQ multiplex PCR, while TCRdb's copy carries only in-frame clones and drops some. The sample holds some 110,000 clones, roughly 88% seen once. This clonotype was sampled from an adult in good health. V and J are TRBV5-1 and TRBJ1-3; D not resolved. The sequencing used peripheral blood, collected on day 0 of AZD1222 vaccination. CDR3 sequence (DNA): TGCGCCAGCAGCTTATCGGGCCGCTCTGGAAACACCATATATTTT. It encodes CASSLSGRSGNTIYF.